The 15 T cell receptor beta chains listed next were all sequenced from one sample in a study of shared clonotypes between healthy human individuals. Naive-designated CD8 cells lacked CD45RO, were positively enriched for CCR7, and omitted terminally differentiated effector memory CD45RA+ cells. Assay used: immunoSEQ multiplex PCR; TCRdb lists only in-frame clones, some missing. The repertoire holds some 2.1 million clones, with around 96% as singletons. The sample comprised naive CD8+ T cells sorted from blood. These receptors were collected from a man aged 18 to 35 in good health.

There are a few counts of this clone. The chain has TRBV5-6 and TRBJ1-1, with 12 bases fitting TRBD1. The V segment lost 4 bases and the J segment 3 bases; nucleotides outside the gene matches: 4. This CDR3 has 15 amino acids. The germline V gene encodes CDR1 SGHDT and CDR2 YYEEEE. In DNA form, the CDR3 reads TGTGCCAGCAGCGGGGGACAGGGGGCGTACACTGAAGCTTTCTTT. Translating it yields CASSGGQGAYTEAFF.

The chain employs TRBV28 and TRBJ1-1, with 8 bases that match TRBD1. V gave up 4 bases and J gave up 2 bases; unmatched junction bases: 6. The CDR3 consists of 15 residues. Germline CDR1 is MDHEN and CDR2 is SYDVKM. As DNA, the CDR3 is TGTGCCAGCAGTTCCACCGGGACAGGTAACACTGAAGCTTTCTTT. It is translated as CASSSTGTGNTEAFF.

This clone occurred once. This rearrangement joins TRBV27 to TRBJ2-5; 7 bases agree with TRBD1. The CDR3 length is 15 residues. Germline CDR1 is MNHEY and CDR2 is SMNVEV (reference sequence). Unmatched junction bases numbered 7, after V lost 4 bases and J lost 2 bases. This chain's CDR3 is CASSSPLGQQETQYF. In DNA, the CDR3 is TGTGCCAGCAGTTCTCCCCTGGGACAGCAAGAGACCCAGTACTTC.

The chain has TRBV14 and TRBJ2-5; D may correspond to TRBD1 or TRBD2 (6 bases each). The germline V gene has CDR1 SGHDN and CDR2 FVKESK. V lost 5 bases to trimming and J lost 0 bases, with 22 bases between them. The CDR3 consists of 18 residues. For the CDR3, the DNA is TGTGCCAGCAGCTCTCGATCAAGGGGGGCCTCGTACCAAGAGACCCAGTACTTC. This codes for CASSSRSRGASYQETQYF.

The CDR3 spells CASSQVSAEPNYGYTF. The CDR3 region has the DNA TGCGCCAGCAGCCAAGTGTCGGCCGAACCTAACTATGGCTACACCTTC. The chain employs TRBV4-1 and TRBJ1-2; D is undetermined. From germline, CDR1 is MGHRA and CDR2 YSYEKL. The V end lost 1 base, the J end lost 0 bases, and 12 bases lay between the germline ends. This CDR3 has 16 amino acids.

This sequence joins TRBV6-5 and TRBJ2-7; D gene ambiguous. CDR3 length: 13 amino acids. CDR1 and CDR2 (germline): MNHEY, SVGAGI. Between the trimmed V and J ends, which lost 6 bases and 2 bases, there was a span of 11 bases. CDR3 nucleotides: TGTGCCAGCAGGACCGGGTCCCCCTACGAGCAGTACTTC. Its protein product is CASRTGSPYEQYF.

The genes are TRBV7-9 and TRBJ2-3; 8 bases map to TRBD1. The CDR3 spans 14 residues. The germline V gene has CDR1 SEHNR and CDR2 FQNEAQ (reference sequence). Losses at the gene ends were 4 bases for V and 4 bases for J; bases not matched to a gene: 4. This CDR3 reads CASSSDREADTQYF. CDR3 nucleotide sequence: TGTGCCAGCAGCTCGGACAGGGAGGCAGATACGCAGTATTTT.

The chain uses TRBV15 and TRBJ2-3; TRBD1 agrees at 9 bases. Germline V gene data show CDR1 as LNHNV and CDR2 as YYDKDF (reference sequence). The CDR3 spans 15 residues. Trimming cost V 0 bases and J 6 bases; bases outside gene matches: 4. In DNA form, the CDR3 reads TGTGCCACCAGCAGAGAGACAGGGGGGCGGGATACGCAGTATTTT. This sequence encodes CATSRETGGRDTQYF.

The chain carries TRBV5-1 and TRBJ2-1; 11 bases fit TRBD2. This CDR3 has 16 amino acids. The J segment lost 4 bases and the V segment lost 3 bases, leaving 6 bases of the junction unmatched. Germline V CDR1 and CDR2: SGHRS, YFSETQ. The CDR3 DNA follows: TGCGCCAGCAGCTCTGCACCTAGCGGGGGGTACAATGAGCAGTTCTTC. This sequence encodes CASSSAPSGGYNEQFF. Supplemented by reference TRBV5-1 and TRBJ2-1, the full variable domain reads KAGVTQTPRYLIKTRGQQVTLSCSPISGHRSVSWYQQTPGQGLQFLFEYFSETQRNKGNFPGRFSGRQFSNSRSEMNVSTLELGDSALYLCASSSAPSGGYNEQFFGPGTRLTVL.

This chain joins TRBV30 and TRBJ2-7, with 7 bases identical to TRBD1. This CDR3 contains 18 residues. Per the germline V gene, CDR1 is GTSNPN and CDR2 is SVGIG (reference sequence). V shed 4 bases, J shed 0 bases, and the junction held 18 bases outside the gene matches. CDR3 amino acids: CAWTRRTGAPRSSYEQYF. CDR3 sequence (DNA): TGTGCCTGGACACGTAGAACAGGGGCCCCCAGGAGCTCCTACGAGCAGTACTTC.

This chain connects TRBV7-6 to TRBJ2-2; 8 bases are shared with TRBD1. The ends lost 5 bases at V and 1 base at J; junction bases unmatched: 6. Germline V gene data show CDR1 as SGHVS and CDR2 as FNYEAQ. The CDR3 runs 16 residues. In DNA form, the CDR3 reads TGTGCCAGCAGCCTTCGCGGGACAGGGAACACCGGGGAGCTGTTTTTT. This translates into CASSLRGTGNTGELFF.

The chain has TRBV7-8 and TRBJ1-5, with TRBD1 matching 7 bases. V gave up 8 bases and J gave up 0 bases; unmatched junction bases: 19. Germline lookup yields CDR1 SGHVS and CDR2 FQNEAQ. The CDR3 runs to 19 residues. As DNA, the CDR3 is TGTGCCAGCGGCTATTTGCCCGGGACAGCCGATTATAGCAATCAGCCCCAGCATTTT. Translated: CASGYLPGTADYSNQPQHF.

V is TRBV4-3 and J is TRBJ2-7; D may be TRBD2 (5 bases). Germline V CDR1 and CDR2: LGHNA, YSLEER. V was shortened by 1 base and J by 3 bases, with 13 bases between the two germline ends. The CDR3 length is 15 residues. CDR3 protein: CASSQGKRPGYEQYF. The CDR3 DNA reads TGCGCCAGCAGCCAAGGGAAGCGGCCGGGCTACGAGCAGTACTTC.

This clone was found a few times. The same CDR3 arises from other DNA sequences in this sample as well. The chain employs TRBV6-5 and TRBJ2-5; perhaps TRBD2 as D (6 bases). In germline, CDR1 is MNHEY, CDR2 SVGAGI. V lost 2 bases, J lost 5 bases, and 9 bases lay in between. The CDR3 covers 13 residues. CDR3 coding DNA: TGTGCCAGCAGTTACGGGGAGGAGGAGACCCAGTACTTC. Residues: CASSYGEEETQYF.

The chain combines TRBV6-5 with TRBJ2-2; D uncertain. The germline V gene encodes CDR1 MNHEY and CDR2 SVGAGI. The CDR3 consists of 14 residues. With 0 bases removed from V and 4 bases from J, the gap between germline ends came to 6 bases. In DNA, the CDR3 is TGTGCCAGCAGTTACTCTCTGTCCACCGGGGAGCTGTTTTTT. Translation: CASSYSLSTGELFF.